A selection of T cell receptor beta chains follows, all from one sample in a study of shared clonotypes between healthy human individuals. The repertoire was sequenced with immunoSEQ multiplex PCR; TCRdb's copy has only in-frame clones and lacks some. The top ten hold 0.13% of the sample, which has 2 million to 2.5 million clones, 85% to 95% seen once. The sequenced material came from naive CD4+ T cells sorted from blood. These receptor sequences come from a man younger than 35 in good health. The CDR3 runs from the conserved cysteine through the conserved F or W. A D gene is named only where the DNA matches it firmly. Only part of the rows carry a size: once, few, many, or a class if the clone is expanded.

size	D	V	J	DNA	CDR3
few	TRBD2	TRBV5-1	TRBJ2-2	TGCGCCAGCAGCTTGGCGGCTAGCGGGAACACCGGGGAGCTGTTTTTT	CASSLAASGNTGELFF
NA	TRBD1	TRBV19	TRBJ1-1	TGTGCCAGTAGTCCCCTCGACAGGGGTGAAGTCACTGAAGCTTTCTTT	CASSPLDRGEVTEAFF
NA	NA	TRBV2	TRBJ2-7	TGTGCCAGCAGTGAATCTTCCTACGAGCAGTACTTC	CASSESSYEQYF
NA	NA	TRBV10-1	TRBJ2-2	TGCGCCAGCAGGCCAGGCGGTACCGGGGAGCTGTTTTTT	CASRPGGTGELFF
once	TRBD1	TRBV7-2	TRBJ2-1	TGTGCCAGCAGCTTAGGGACAGGTAGAAGGGATGAGCAGTTCTTC	CASSLGTGRRDEQFF
NA	NA	TRBV6-5	TRBJ1-2	TGTGCCAGCAGCCGAGGGGGGCAGAACTATGGCTACACCTTC	CASSRGGQNYGYTF
NA	NA	TRBV5-1	TRBJ2-2	TGCGCCAGCAGCTCATCTGTCGGAACCGGGGAGCTGTTTTTT	CASSSSVGTGELFF
NA	NA	TRBV5-1	TRBJ2-7	TGCGCCAGCAGCTTGGAAGAGGGTGCGGGATACTACGAGCAGTACTTC	CASSLEEGAGYYEQYF
once	NA	TRBV7-9	TRBJ1-1	TGTGCCAGCAGCACTAGGGCCCCCGGGCCAGGAACTGAAGCTTTCTTT	CASSTRAPGPGTEAFF
NA	NA	TRBV9	TRBJ1-3	TGTGCCAGCAGCGTTGGGAGTCTCGGAAACACCATATATTTT	CASSVGSLGNTIYF
NA	TRBD2	TRBV5-4	TRBJ2-3	TGTGCCAGCAGGGGATCAGGACTAGCGGGCACAGATACGCAGTATTTT	CASRGSGLAGTDTQYF
NA	NA	TRBV4-1	TRBJ2-1	TGCGCCAGCAGCCAAGTTCTAGCAGTTGAGCAGTTCTTC	CASSQVLAVEQFF
NA	TRBD1	TRBV28	TRBJ1-2	TGTGCCAGCAGACTAACAGGGGCCTATGGCTACACCTTC	CASRLTGAYGYTF
NA	TRBD2	TRBV5-4	TRBJ2-1	TGTGCCAGCAGCTTGATGGCGGGGGGTTACAATGAGCAGTTCTTC	CASSLMAGGYNEQFF
NA	NA	TRBV6-5	TRBJ1-2	TGTGCCAGCAGTTACAGGGCAGGGCGTGTGGATGGCTACACCTTC	CASSYRAGRVDGYTF
NA	NA	TRBV25-1	TRBJ2-7	TGTGCCAGCAGTGAATATACCCTGTCCTACGAGCAGTACTTC	CASSEYTLSYEQYF
NA	TRBD1	TRBV10-3	TRBJ1-3	TGTGCCACCCAGGGGGTCTCTGGAAACACCATATATTTT	CATQGVSGNTIYF
NA	NA	TRBV18	TRBJ1-2	TGTGCCAGCTCACCGACCACGGGGGATTACTATGGCTACACCTTC	CASSPTTGDYYGYTF
NA	TRBD2	TRBV10-3	TRBJ2-7	TGTGCCATCAGTGAGTCCGGGACTAAAACCTACGAGCAGTACTTC	CAISESGTKTYEQYF
NA	NA	TRBV14	TRBJ1-2	TGTGCCAGCAGCCTTGGGAGTTTATATGGCTACACCTTC	CASSLGSLYGYTF
NA	NA	TRBV27	TRBJ1-3	TGTGCCAGCAGTTTAGCGTCAGGGACCGGAAACACCATATATTTT	CASSLASGTGNTIYF
NA	NA	TRBV2	TRBJ2-7	TGTGCCAGCAGATTGGGACTGTCCTACGAGCAGTACTTC	CASRLGLSYEQYF
NA	NA	TRBV5-6	TRBJ2-5	TGTGCCAGCAGCTTATCGGAAGAGACCCAGTACTTC	CASSLSEETQYF
NA	NA	TRBV30	TRBJ1-3	TGTGCCTGGAGTGTACAAGGAAACACCATATATTTT	CAWSVQGNTIYF
NA	NA	TRBV7-8	TRBJ1-5	TGTGCCAGCAGCTCTCAGGTTAGCAATCAGCCCCAGCATTTT	CASSSQVSNQPQHF
NA	NA	TRBV4-2	TRBJ2-7	TGTGCCAGCAGCCAACTACGAACTGAGTACGAGCAGTACTTC	CASSQLRTEYEQYF
NA	NA	TRBV6-1	TRBJ1-5	TGTGCCAGCAGTGAAGGAGGGTCTCAGCCCCAGCATTTT	CASSEGGSQPQHF
NA	NA	TRBV28	TRBJ1-6	TGTGCCAGTGGCCCCGGCCGGGGGTATAATTCACCCCTCCACTTT	CASGPGRGYNSPLHF
NA	NA	TRBV7-2	TRBJ2-2	TGTGCCAGCAGCTTAGTACTGGGAATAAACACCGGGGAGCTGTTTTTT	CASSLVLGINTGELFF